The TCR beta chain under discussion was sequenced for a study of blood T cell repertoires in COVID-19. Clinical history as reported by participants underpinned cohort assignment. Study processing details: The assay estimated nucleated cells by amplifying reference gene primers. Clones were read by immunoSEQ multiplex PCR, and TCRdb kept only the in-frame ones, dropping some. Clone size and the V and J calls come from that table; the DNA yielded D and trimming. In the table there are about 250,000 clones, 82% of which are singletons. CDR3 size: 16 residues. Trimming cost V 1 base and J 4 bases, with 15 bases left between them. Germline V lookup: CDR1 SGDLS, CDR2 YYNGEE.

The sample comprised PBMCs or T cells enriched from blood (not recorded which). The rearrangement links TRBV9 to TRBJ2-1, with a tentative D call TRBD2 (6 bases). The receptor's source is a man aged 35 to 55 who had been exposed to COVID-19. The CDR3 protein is CASSVPGSVLYNEQFF. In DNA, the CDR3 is TGTGCCAGCAGCGTACCCGGGAGTGTTTTGTACAATGAGCAGTTCTTC.